Listed below are T cell receptor beta chains from one sample, sequenced in a study of cytomegalovirus exposure and HLA in healthy donors. Generated by immunoSEQ multiplex PCR, the TCRdb table keeps only in-frame clones and is missing some. The sample comprises about 110,000 clones, roughly three quarters of which are singletons, and about 6.8% rests with the top ten. The sequenced sample consisted of PBMCs. Receptors originate from a man aged 30-40 years in good health and CMV-seropositive. Each CDR3 is given without its conserved first and last residue.

>TRBV2
ASTLTFGTTRTDTQY
>TRBV6-5
ASSEQGGDQPQH
>TRBV11-2
ASSLTGTGGLAIY
>TRBV12-5
ASGGSTSGRRNEQY
>TRBV19
ASSIGFLGGNGYT
>TRBV30
AWASDSSYNSPLH
>TRBV7-6
ASSLAPFDRAGDTQY
>TRBV5-6
ASSPGTTSYEQY
>TRBV2
ASRLGQGTYGYT
>TRBV5-1
ASSSRGTGVYEQY
>TRBV6-1
ASSGDWRRGYT
>TRBV6-6
ASHTSGGVYEQY
>TRBV14
ASSLQAGGVGEQY
>TRBV4-1
ASSQEQGARTPLH
>TRBV7-8
ASSSGRVGSKEKLF
>TRBV7-2
AGARGGAGDTQY
>TRBV9
ASSALAGGPTDTQY
>TRBV11-3
ASSSMAAPSTDTQY
>TRBV13
ASSSAEDSGIVVGNTIY
>TRBV7-9
ASTLFDEQY
>TRBV28
ASSTPTSGGADTQY
>TRBV2
ASSLGTSGPRLY
>TRBV6-1
AAVSAGGRFEAF
>TRBV5-1
ASSLVDRMGDTEAF
>TRBV2
ATRGGYGYT
>TRBV7-8
ASSLTPGHRFAEQF
>TRBV5-3
ARSKTGMNTEAF
>TRBV7-2
ASSWGLAGETDTQY
>TRBV21-1
ASSKREGELF
>TRBV12-5
ASGLPRQVWEKTEAF
>TRBV12-5
ASGLVGLAGGETQY
>TRBV29-1
SVDRGGGSSYNEQF
>TRBV18
ASSPDTQASTDTQY
>TRBV25-1
ASTASSGTQY
>TRBV4-1
ASSQDLDRDAFTYEQY
>TRBV4-1
ASSQDQGPLAKNIQY
>TRBV9
ASSVAMTGGNGYT
>TRBV27
ASSLAGGPRTYKSNFYEQY
>TRBV28
ASSRRTSNQPQH
>TRBV5-1
ASSLTGTGETQY
>TRBV30
AWSVGTSSYNSPLH
>TRBV2
ASMTGETQY
>TRBV10-2
ASSPTSGGPDTQY
>TRBV5-1
ASSLEYSGANTGELF
>TRBV6-1
ASSEARGQSSYNSPLH
>TRBV19
ASTGTVETNSPLH
>TRBV11-2
ASSLSPPSGANVLT
>TRBV18
ASSHGQRNTEAF
>TRBV7-2
ASGPGQGDTQY
>TRBV7-3
ASSSTGGKETQY
>TRBV11-3
ASSLVGRPDTQY
>TRBV7-3
ASSLMPAGGSEQF
>TRBV28
ASSPPGTRGYT
>TRBV30
AWRERGNTDTQY
>TRBV7-9
ASSPGTLNTGELF